This T cell receptor beta chain was recovered during a study of T cell responses to AZD1222 COVID-19 vaccine. Study-level points and caveats: Only five or six individuals given AZD1222 were seropositive at baseline.

Data came from immunoSEQ multiplex PCR; TCRdb stores just in-frame clones and leaves some out. The sample holds 90,000 to 120,000 clones, approximately 90% seen once. Comment on this clone: Its antigen is unidentified.

Trimming cost V 5 bases and J 7 bases, with 14 bases left between them. This CDR3 has 13 residues. The V gene's germline CDR1 is MNHEY and CDR2 SVGAGI. This specimen was peripheral blood, taken 28 days after the second AZD1222 dose. The chain recombines TRBV6-5 with TRBJ1-1; tentative D call: TRBD1 (5 bases). This TCR derives from an adult who received the AZD1222 COVID-19 vaccine. The CDR3 nucleotides read TGTGCCAGCAGTCGGGATGGGGGACGTGAAGCTTTCTTT. This sequence encodes CASSRDGGREAFF.